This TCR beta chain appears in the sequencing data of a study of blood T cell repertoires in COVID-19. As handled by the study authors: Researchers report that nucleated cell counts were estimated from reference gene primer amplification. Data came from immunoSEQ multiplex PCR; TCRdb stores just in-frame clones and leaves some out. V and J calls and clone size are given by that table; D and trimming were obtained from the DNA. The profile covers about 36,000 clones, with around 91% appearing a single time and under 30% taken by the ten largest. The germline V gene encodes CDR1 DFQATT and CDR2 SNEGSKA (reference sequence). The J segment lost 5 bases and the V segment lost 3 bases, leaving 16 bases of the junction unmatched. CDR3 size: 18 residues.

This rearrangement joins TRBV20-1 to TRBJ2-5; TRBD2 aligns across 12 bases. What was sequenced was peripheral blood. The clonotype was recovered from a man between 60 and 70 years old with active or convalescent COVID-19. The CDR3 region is CSASKTSGSFSFLETQYF. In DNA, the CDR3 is TGCAGTGCTAGTAAGACTAGCGGGAGTTTTAGTTTCTTGGAGACCCAGTACTTC.